A single count supports the clone carrying this TCR beta chain. Its specificity is unknown. Deletions cut 0 bases from V and 5 bases from J, with 7 bases between. CDR1 is MNHNY, CDR2 SVGAGI, per germline (reference sequence). CDR3 length: 13 amino acids. The source of the sample is a study of a mutant IDH1 vaccine in newly diagnosed glioma. Looking at the study overall: Beforehand, treatment had been radiotherapy, temozolomide, or both; the majority received both. Visit timing is recorded as week 35 for V12 and week 47 for V13. Study results and caveats: Whatever changes occurred in top peripheral T cell clonotypes seemed unrelated to pseudoprogression.

Sequenced by immunoSEQ multiplex PCR; TCRdb stores in-frame clones only, minus some. The table shows about 94,000 clones, with nearly 90% occurring only once. Time point: week 47, end of study. A 20-mer mutant IDH1 peptide at 300 ug was injected subcutaneously with topical imiquimod. Astrocytomas found in donors were new, WHO grade 3 or 4, IDH1-mutant and ATRX-lost. The genes are TRBV6-6 and TRBJ1-1; D is perhaps TRBD1 (6 bases). The sample was PBMCs, taken from a glioma patient whose treatment included an IDH1 peptide vaccine. The sequence was obtained from a woman aged 45-59 years with glioma. The CDR3: CASSYSRGTEAFF. The CDR3 DNA reads TGTGCCAGCAGTTACTCCAGGGGAACTGAAGCTTTCTTT.